The 5 T cell receptor beta chains listed next were all sequenced from one sample in a study of neurological immune-mediated disorders. A single record per CDR3 protein comes from TCRdb applying MiXCR to the 5' RACE reads. The sample contains tens of thousands of distinct CDR3 sequences, 3.4% of which appear only once. Sequenced material: PBMCs. The receptor source for this set is a middle-aged man with multiple sclerosis.

This clonotype was observed a few times. J is TRBJ2-2 and V is TRBV5-1; a possible D gene is TRBD2 (5 bases). The CDR3 has 16 amino acids. The V gene's germline CDR1 is SGHRS and CDR2 YFSETQ. Trimming removed 1 base from V and 5 bases from J, with 15 bases in between. CDR3 protein: CASSLNPPPGTGELFF. CDR3 coding DNA: TGCGCCAGCAGCTTGAATCCCCCTCCGGGGACCGGGGAGCTGTTTTTT.

This clonotype was recorded a few times. The V and J genes are TRBV30 and TRBJ2-7, with D hard to call. Trimming removed 5 bases at V and 0 bases at J, with 11 bases between. There are 13 residues in the CDR3. The V gene's germline CDR1 is GTSNPN and CDR2 SVGIG (reference sequence). The CDR3 DNA sequence: TGTGCCTGGGGATTATCCAGCTCCTACGAGCAGTACTTC. This translates into CAWGLSSSYEQYF.

This clonotype was seen repeatedly, ten times or more. The rearrangement joins TRBV5-5 to TRBJ1-1, with D perhaps TRBD1 (5 bases). This CDR3 region has 15 residues. Trimming took off 1 base at V and 0 bases at J, with 10 bases between the two ends. CDR1 SGHKS and CDR2 YYEKEE come from the germline V gene (reference sequence). Here the CDR3 DNA reads TGTGCCAGCAGCTTGTTAGGACATATGAACACTGAAGCTTTCTTT. Residues: CASSLLGHMNTEAFF. Combining the CDR3 with reference TRBV5-5 and TRBJ1-1 gives the whole variable domain DAGVTQSPTHLIKTRGQQVTLRCSPISGHKSVSWYQQVLGQGPQFIFQYYEKEERGRGNFPDRFSARQFPNYSSELNVNALLLGDSALYLCASSLLGHMNTEAFFGQGTRLTVV.

In this sample, this clonotype turned up many times. The gene calls are TRBV20-1 and TRBJ1-5; 9 bases agree with TRBD1. The trim removed 7 bases at V and 4 bases at J, leaving 8 bases unmatched. The CDR3 runs to 14 residues. Germline V gene data show CDR1 as DFQATT and CDR2 as SNEGSKA (reference sequence). The CDR3 nucleotides are TGCAGTGGGGCGGACAGGGGACGAAATCAGCCCCAGCATTTT. This encodes CSGADRGRNQPQHF.

This clonotype was detected many times. This chain connects TRBV9 to TRBJ1-2, with 9 bases matching TRBD1. V lost 3 bases and J lost 2; bases outside the gene matches: 5. Germline-derived CDR1 and CDR2 are SGDLS and YYNGEE. The CDR3 is 15 residues long. The CDR3 region is CASSARDRANYGYTF. For the CDR3, the DNA is TGTGCCAGCAGCGCCCGGGACAGGGCCAACTATGGCTACACCTTC. Variable domain in full (rest from reference TRBV9 and TRBJ1-2): DSGVTQTPKHLITATGQRVTLRCSPRSGDLSVYWYQQSLDQGLQFLIQYYNGEERAKGNILERFSAQQFPDLHSELNLSSLELGDSALYFCASSARDRANYGYTFGSGTRLTVV.